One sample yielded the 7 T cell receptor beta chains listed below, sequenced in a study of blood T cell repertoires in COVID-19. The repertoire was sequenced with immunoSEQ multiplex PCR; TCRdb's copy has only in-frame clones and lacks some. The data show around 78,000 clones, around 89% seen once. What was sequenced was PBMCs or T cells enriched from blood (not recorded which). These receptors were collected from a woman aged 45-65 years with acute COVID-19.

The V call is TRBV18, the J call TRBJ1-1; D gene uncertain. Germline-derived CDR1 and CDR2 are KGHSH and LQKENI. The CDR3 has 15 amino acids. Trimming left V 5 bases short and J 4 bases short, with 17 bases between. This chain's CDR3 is CASSTGSLLTTEAFF. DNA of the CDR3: TGTGCCAGCTCAACGGGGTCCCTTTTAACCACTGAAGCTTTCTTT.

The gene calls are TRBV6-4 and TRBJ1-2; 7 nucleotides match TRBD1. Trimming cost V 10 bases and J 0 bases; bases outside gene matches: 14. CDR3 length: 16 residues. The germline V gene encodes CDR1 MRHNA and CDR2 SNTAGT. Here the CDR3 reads CANFRQGSLANYGYTF. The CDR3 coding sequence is TGTGCCAACTTTAGACAGGGCTCTTTAGCTAACTATGGCTACACCTTC.

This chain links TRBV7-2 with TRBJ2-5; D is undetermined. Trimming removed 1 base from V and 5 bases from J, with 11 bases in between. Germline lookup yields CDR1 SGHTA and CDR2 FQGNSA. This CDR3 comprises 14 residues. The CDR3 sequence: CASSLDTFSETQYF. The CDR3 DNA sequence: TGTGCCAGCAGCTTAGATACTTTTAGCGAGACCCAGTACTTC.

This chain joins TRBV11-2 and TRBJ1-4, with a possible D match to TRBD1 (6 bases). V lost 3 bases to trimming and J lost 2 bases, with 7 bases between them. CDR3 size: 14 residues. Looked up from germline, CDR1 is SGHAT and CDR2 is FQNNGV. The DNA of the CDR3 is TGTGCCAGCAGCTTTCAGGGGACTAATGAAAAACTGTTTTTT. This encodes CASSFQGTNEKLFF.

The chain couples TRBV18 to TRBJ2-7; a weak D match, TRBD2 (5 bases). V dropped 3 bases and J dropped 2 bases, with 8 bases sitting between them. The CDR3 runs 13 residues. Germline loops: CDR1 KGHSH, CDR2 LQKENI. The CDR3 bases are TGTGCCAGCTCACCGTCGGAGGCCTACGAGCAGTACTTC. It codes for CASSPSEAYEQYF.

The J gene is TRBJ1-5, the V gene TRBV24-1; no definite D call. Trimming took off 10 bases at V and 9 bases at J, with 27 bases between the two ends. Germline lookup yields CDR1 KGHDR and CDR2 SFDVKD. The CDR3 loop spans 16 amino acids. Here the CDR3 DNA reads TGTGCCACAGAAAAAGTACTCGCGGTAGGTGGTTGGCCCCAGCATTTT. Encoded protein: CATEKVLAVGGWPQHF.

The CDR3 reads CASSPGGTLKETQYF. Written as DNA, the CDR3 is TGTGCCAGCAGTCCAGGAGGGACTCTGAAAGAGACCCAGTACTTC. The chain links TRBV2 to TRBJ2-5, with a possible D match to TRBD2 (6 bases). Looked up from germline, CDR1 is SNHLY and CDR2 is FYNNEI. CDR3 length equals 15 residues. Trimming removed 5 bases from V and 3 bases from J, with 16 bases in between.